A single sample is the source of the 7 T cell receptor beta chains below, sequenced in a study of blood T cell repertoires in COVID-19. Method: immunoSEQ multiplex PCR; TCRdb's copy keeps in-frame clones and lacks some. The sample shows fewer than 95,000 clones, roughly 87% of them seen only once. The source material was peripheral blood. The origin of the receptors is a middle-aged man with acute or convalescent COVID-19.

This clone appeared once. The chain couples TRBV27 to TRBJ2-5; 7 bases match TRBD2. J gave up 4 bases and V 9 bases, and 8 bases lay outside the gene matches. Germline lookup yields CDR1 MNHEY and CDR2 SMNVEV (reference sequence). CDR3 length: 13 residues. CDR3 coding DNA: TGTGCCAGTCTCGCCCCGGGGGGAGAGACCCAGTACTTC. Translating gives CASLAPGGETQYF.

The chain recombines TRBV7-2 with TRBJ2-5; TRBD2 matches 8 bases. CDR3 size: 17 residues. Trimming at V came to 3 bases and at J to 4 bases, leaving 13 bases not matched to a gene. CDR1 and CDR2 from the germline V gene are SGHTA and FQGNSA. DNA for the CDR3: TGTGCCAGCAGCTTGGGGCCGACCGGGGGGGCAGGAGAGACCCAGTACTTC. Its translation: CASSLGPTGGAGETQYF.

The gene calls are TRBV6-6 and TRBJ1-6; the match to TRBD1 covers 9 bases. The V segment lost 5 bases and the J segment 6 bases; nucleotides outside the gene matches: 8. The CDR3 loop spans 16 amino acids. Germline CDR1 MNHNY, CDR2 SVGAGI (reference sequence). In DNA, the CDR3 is TGTGCCAGCAGTCACCCTCCGGGACAGGGTAATTCACCCCTCCACTTT. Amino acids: CASSHPPGQGNSPLHF.

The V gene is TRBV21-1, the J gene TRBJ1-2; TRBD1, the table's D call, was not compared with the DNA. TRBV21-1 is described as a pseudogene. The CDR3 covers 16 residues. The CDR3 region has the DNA TGTGCCAGCAGCAGTTGTACAGGGCCTGATAACTATGGCTACACCTTC. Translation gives CASSSCTGPDNYGYTF.

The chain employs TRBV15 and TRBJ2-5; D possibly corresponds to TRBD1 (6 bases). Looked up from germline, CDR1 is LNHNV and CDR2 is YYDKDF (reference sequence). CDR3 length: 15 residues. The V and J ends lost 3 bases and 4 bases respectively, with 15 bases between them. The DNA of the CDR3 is TGTGCCACCAGCAGGCCACACAGGGTGGGAGAGACCCAGTACTTC. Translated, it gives CATSRPHRVGETQYF.

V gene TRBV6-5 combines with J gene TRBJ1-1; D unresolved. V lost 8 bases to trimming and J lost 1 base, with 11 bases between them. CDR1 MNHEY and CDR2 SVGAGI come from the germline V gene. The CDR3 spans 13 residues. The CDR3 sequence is CASGIRGNTEAFF. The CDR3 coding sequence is TGTGCCAGCGGCATCCGAGGGAACACTGAAGCTTTCTTT.

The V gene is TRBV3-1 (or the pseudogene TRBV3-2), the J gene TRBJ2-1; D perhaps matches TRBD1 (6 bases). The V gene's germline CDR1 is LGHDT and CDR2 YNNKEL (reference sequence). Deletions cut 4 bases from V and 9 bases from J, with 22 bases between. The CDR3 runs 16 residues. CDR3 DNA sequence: TGTGCCAGCAGCCCTGGGGAAGGGGGAACCCCCGCTGAGCAGTTCTTC. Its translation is CASSPGEGGTPAEQFF.